This T cell receptor beta chain was sequenced for a study of identical twins. The study, taken as a whole, reports: Memory repertoires lacked the insertion deficit that abundant cord blood beta clonotypes showed.

Only a few counts were recorded for this clonotype. Its specificity is not known. One end of the junction varies from germline; a read error may be responsible. TCRdb re-called the 5' RACE reads through MiXCR, storing one row per CDR3 protein. The table records around 1.7 million distinct CDR3 sequences, about 31% of them present only once. There are 17 residues in the CDR3. From germline, CDR1 is SGHDT and CDR2 YYEEEE. The source is a newborn girl in good health. The sequencing sample was made of cord blood. V usage is TRBV5-6 and J usage is TRBJ2-7; TRBD1 or TRBD2 may be the D gene (7 bases each). The CDR3 DNA follows: TGTGCCAGCAGCGCAGGCAGGGGGACGGGAGGCTCCCACGAGCAGTACTTC. Its protein is CASSAGRGTGGSHEQYF.